The 22 T cell receptor beta chains reported below all come from one sample, sequenced in a study of cytomegalovirus exposure and HLA in healthy donors. The PCR made use of 60 Vbeta and 13 Jbeta primers. Clones were sequenced by immunoSEQ multiplex PCR, and TCRdb holds only the in-frame ones, with some missing. The sample lists about 120,000 clones, over 70% seen once, with approximately 3.9% in the top ten. Specimen: PBMCs. The receptors come from a man aged 35-49 years in good health and CMV-seropositive.

The chain combines TRBV7-9 with TRBJ1-2; 10 nucleotides line up with TRBD1. V dropped 6 bases and J dropped 4; count of bases not matched to a gene: 5. The CDR3 contains 14 residues. From germline, CDR1 is SEHNR and CDR2 FQNEAQ (reference sequence). CDR3 DNA: TGTGCCAGCAGGACAGGGGGCCTTACCTATGGCTACACCTTC. Translated: CASRTGGLTYGYTF.

The V gene is TRBV11-2, the J gene TRBJ1-2, with a weak D call TRBD1 (6 bases). The length of the CDR3 is 13 residues. Trimming left V 5 bases short and J 2 bases short, with 9 bases between. Per germline, CDR1 SGHAT and CDR2 FQNNGV. The CDR3 DNA follows: TGTGCCAGCAGCCTCGACAGGAACTATGGCTACACCTTC. Amino acids: CASSLDRNYGYTF.

The rearrangement joins TRBV4-1 to TRBJ2-7; maybe TRBD2 (5 bases). Germline V gives CDR1 MGHRA, CDR2 YSYEKL. V was cut by 1 base and J by 2 bases, with 12 bases left in between. The CDR3 loop spans 15 amino acids. The CDR3 DNA is TGCGCCAGCAGCCAAGGCCTGACGGGAACCTACGAGCAGTACTTC. This gives the protein CASSQGLTGTYEQYF.

The chain is built from TRBV6-4 and TRBJ1-4, with TRBD1 identical over 7 bases. From germline, CDR1 is MRHNA and CDR2 SNTAGT. There are 13 residues in the CDR3. With 7 bases clipped from V and 4 bases from J, the junction kept 3 bases outside the gene matches. CDR3 coding DNA: TGTGCCAGCACAGGACAGGTTAATGAAAAACTGTTTTTT. Its protein is CASTGQVNEKLFF.

The rearrangement joins TRBV11-2 to TRBJ2-2; tentatively, D is TRBD2 (5 bases). Germline V CDR1 and CDR2: SGHAT, FQNNGV. The CDR3 has 18 residues. DNA of the CDR3: TGTGTAGACGGGGTTGAAGATATGTGGCGCGCGAACACCGGGGAGCTGTTTTTT. Amino acid sequence: CVDGVEDMWRANTGELFF.

On this clone itself: The same CDR3 arises from other DNA sequences in this sample as well. The chain is built from TRBV2 and TRBJ2-7; tentative D call: TRBD1 (6 bases). Germline assignment: CDR1 SNHLY and CDR2 FYNNEI. The CDR3 has 14 amino acids. V was clipped by 6 bases and J by 0 bases, with 12 bases between them. DNA of the CDR3: TGTGCCAGCAGCGATGGGGGCCTCTCCTACGAGCAGTACTTC. Its protein product is CASSDGGLSYEQYF. Using reference TRBV2 and TRBJ2-7 for the parts outside the CDR3, the full variable domain is EPEVTQTPSHQVTQMGQEVILRCVPISNHLYFYWYRQILGQKVEFLVSFYNNEISEKSEIFDDQFSVERPDGSNFTLKIRSTKLEDSAMYFCASSDGGLSYEQYFGPGTRLTVT.

The rearrangement uses TRBV7-3 and TRBJ2-3; 9 bases are shared with TRBD2. Germline CDR1 is SGHTA and CDR2 is FQGTGA. Unmatched junction bases numbered 6, after V lost 3 bases and J lost 2 bases. The CDR3 has 16 amino acids. The CDR3 here is CASSLGLAGITDTQYF. CDR3 DNA: TGTGCCAGCAGCTTGGGGCTAGCGGGGATCACAGATACGCAGTATTTT. The full variable domain, completed using reference TRBV7-3 and TRBJ2-3, is GAGVSQTPSNKVTEKGKYVELRCDPISGHTALYWYRQSLGQGPEFLIYFQGTGAADDSGLPNDRFFAVRPEGSVSTLKIQRTERGDSAVYLCASSLGLAGITDTQYFGPGTRLTVL.

V usage is TRBV5-1 and J usage is TRBJ2-2; 11 nucleotides line up with TRBD2. In germline, CDR1 is SGHRS, CDR2 YFSETQ. This CDR3 spans 16 amino acids. V gave up 5 bases and J gave up 5 bases; unmatched junction bases: 8. The CDR3 region has the DNA TGCGCCAGCAGGAACATACTAGCGGGAGAAACCGGGGAGCTGTTTTTT. Residues: CASRNILAGETGELFF.

This rearrangement joins TRBV19 to TRBJ1-1, with 11 bases that match TRBD1. Trimming removed 3 bases from V and 5 bases from J; junction bases left unmatched: 2. Germline values: CDR1 LNHDA, CDR2 SQIVND (reference sequence). This CDR3 spans 14 amino acids. In DNA, the CDR3 is TGTGCCAGTAGTATTGGACAGGGGGCGACTGAAGCTTTCTTT. Its translation is CASSIGQGATEAFF.

The chain employs TRBV11-1 and TRBJ2-2, with a tentative D call TRBD2 (5 bases). This CDR3 has 15 residues. V dropped 5 bases and J dropped 7 bases, with 17 bases sitting between them. Looked up from germline, CDR1 is SGHAT and CDR2 is FQDESV (reference sequence). The CDR3 bases are TGTGCCAGCAGCCCCGCGGGTACTCGGAACGGGGAGCTGTTTTTT. Residues: CASSPAGTRNGELFF. The whole variable domain, filled in from reference TRBV11-1 and TRBJ2-2, reads EAEVAQSPRYKITEKSQAVAFWCDPISGHATLYWYRQILGQGPELLVQFQDESVVDDSQLPKDRFSAERLKGVDSTLKIQPAELGDSAMYLCASSPAGTRNGELFFGEGSRLTVL.

V and J are TRBV30 and TRBJ1-1; D gene uncertain. The CDR3 contains 14 residues. The ends were cut back, 3 bases at V and 3 bases at J, with 14 bases in the middle. Looked up from germline, CDR1 is GTSNPN and CDR2 is SVGIG (reference sequence). The CDR3 here is CAWREGRYYTEAFF. CDR3 coding DNA: TGTGCCTGGAGGGAGGGCAGGTACTACACTGAAGCTTTCTTT. The variable domain in full, with the rest retrieved from reference TRBV30 and TRBJ1-1, is SQTIHQWPATLVQPVGSPLSLECTVEGTSNPNLYWYRQAAGRGLQLLFYSVGIGQISSEVPQNLSASRPQDRQFILSSKKLLLSDSGFYLCAWREGRYYTEAFFGQGTRLTVV.

The chain recombines TRBV27 with TRBJ2-7; a possible D gene is TRBD2 (6 bases). CDR1 and CDR2 (germline): MNHEY, SMNVEV (reference sequence). V lost 1 base, J lost 3 bases, and 13 bases lay in between. This CDR3 region has 15 residues. CDR3 protein: CASSLFSSAVYEQYF. CDR3 coding DNA: TGTGCCAGCAGTTTATTCTCTAGCGCCGTCTACGAGCAGTACTTC.

The rearrangement uses TRBV27 and TRBJ2-2; D not certain. CDR1 MNHEY and CDR2 SMNVEV come from the germline V gene (reference sequence). Trimming left V 5 bases short and J 4 bases short, with 11 bases between. The CDR3 has 14 residues. Here the CDR3 DNA reads TGTGCCAGCAGTCTCCCGACTGTCACCGGGGAGCTGTTTTTT. It specifies CASSLPTVTGELFF.

The chain is built from TRBV6-1 and TRBJ1-1, with TRBD1 identical over 10 bases. With 2 bases clipped from V and 0 bases from J, the junction kept 6 bases outside the gene matches. The CDR3 spans 17 residues. From germline, CDR1 is MNHNS and CDR2 SASEGT. This chain's CDR3 is CASSERTGGRMNTEAFF. The CDR3 coding sequence is TGTGCCAGCAGTGAAAGGACAGGGGGGAGAATGAACACTGAAGCTTTCTTT.

The chain links TRBV9 to TRBJ2-7; D uncertain. Germline CDR1 is SGDLS and CDR2 is YYNGEE. This CDR3 has 14 amino acids. Trimming removed 0 bases at V and 2 bases at J, with 9 bases between. CDR3 residues: CASSVGAGTYEQYF. The CDR3 region has the DNA TGTGCCAGCAGCGTAGGGGCCGGAACCTACGAGCAGTACTTC.

This clone was counted a few times. The chain couples TRBV19 to TRBJ2-7; D call uncertain. The V end was cut by 5 bases, the J end by 0 bases, with 8 bases between. This CDR3 is 13 amino acids long. The germline V gene encodes CDR1 LNHDA and CDR2 SQIVND (reference sequence). Here the CDR3 reads CASSQTVSYEQYF. Written as DNA, the CDR3 is TGTGCCAGTAGTCAAACAGTCTCCTACGAGCAGTACTTC.

The chain couples TRBV9 to TRBJ2-1; 10 positions agree with TRBD2. V lost 4 bases to trimming and J lost 0 bases; unmatched junction nucleotides: 7. The CDR3 covers 17 residues. CDR1 SGDLS and CDR2 YYNGEE come from the germline V gene. This chain's CDR3 is CASSPKAGGSSYNEQFF. CDR3 coding DNA: TGTGCCAGCAGCCCCAAAGCGGGGGGGAGCTCCTACAATGAGCAGTTCTTC.

Turning to this clone: The CDR3 ends on some other residue instead of the conserved phenylalanine or tryptophan, so this is likely a read error. The rearrangement links TRBV4-3 to TRBJ1-1; a possible D gene is TRBD1 (6 bases). Germline V gene lookup returns CDR1 LGHNA and CDR2 YSLEER. Trimming took off 1 base at V and 10 bases at J, with 10 bases between the two ends. This CDR3 region has 12 residues. The CDR3 DNA sequence: TGCGCCAGCAGCCAAGTACAGGGAGTAGCTTTCCTT. Protein product: CASSQVQGVAFL.

This chain uses TRBV6-6 with TRBJ2-2; D is unresolved. The CDR3 spans 13 residues. Germline assignment: CDR1 MNHNY and CDR2 SVGAGI (reference sequence). V lost 11 bases and J lost 5, with 15 bases in between. The chain's CDR3 is CAGATTGTGELFF. As DNA, the CDR3 is TGTGCCGGCGCAACGACTGGAACCGGGGAGCTGTTTTTT.

The chain is built from TRBV7-3 and TRBJ1-2; TRBD1 aligns across 7 bases. CDR1 is SGHTA and CDR2 is FQGTGA in the germline V gene. The length of the CDR3 is 15 residues. After removal of 3 bases from V and 4 bases from J, the junction contained 8 bases not matched to a gene. The CDR3 sequence: CASSFRDSRLYGYTF. The DNA for the CDR3 is TGTGCCAGCAGCTTTCGGGACAGCCGACTCTATGGCTACACCTTC.

This clone was detected a few times. The V gene is TRBV5-1, the J gene TRBJ1-6; no clear D gene. CDR1 SGHRS and CDR2 YFSETQ come from the germline V gene. This CDR3 spans 17 amino acids. V lost 0 bases to trimming and J lost 7 bases, with 17 bases between them. CDR3 DNA: TGCGCCAGCAGCTTGGATCTAGGGCAATCGGGGAATTCACCCCTCCACTTT. Residues: CASSLDLGQSGNSPLHF.

This clone was picked up one time. The chain couples TRBV7-3 to TRBJ2-7; 10 bases fit TRBD2. The length of the CDR3 is 14 residues. Germline V gene lookup returns CDR1 SGHTA and CDR2 FQGTGA. The ends lost 6 bases at V and 4 bases at J; junction bases unmatched: 6. Here the CDR3 reads CASRTGTSVYEQYF. The CDR3 nucleotides are TGTGCCAGCAGAACGGGGACTAGCGTTTACGAGCAGTACTTC.